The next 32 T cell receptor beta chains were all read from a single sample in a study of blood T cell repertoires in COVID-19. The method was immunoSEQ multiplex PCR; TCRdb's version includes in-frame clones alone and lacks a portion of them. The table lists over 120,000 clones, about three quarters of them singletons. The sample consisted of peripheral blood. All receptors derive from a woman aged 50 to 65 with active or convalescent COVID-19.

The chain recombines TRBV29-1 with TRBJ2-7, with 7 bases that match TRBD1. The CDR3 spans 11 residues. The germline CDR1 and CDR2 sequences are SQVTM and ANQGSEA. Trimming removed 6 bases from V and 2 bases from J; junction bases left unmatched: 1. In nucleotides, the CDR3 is TGCAGCGTGACAGGGACCTACGAGCAGTACTTC. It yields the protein CSVTGTYEQYF.

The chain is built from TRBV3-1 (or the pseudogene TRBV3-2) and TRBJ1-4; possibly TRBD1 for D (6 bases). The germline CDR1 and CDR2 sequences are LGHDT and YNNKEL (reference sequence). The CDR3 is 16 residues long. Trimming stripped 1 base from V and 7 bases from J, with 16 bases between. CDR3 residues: CASSQALGQGFEKLFF. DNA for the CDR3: TGTGCCAGCAGCCAAGCTCTGGGGCAGGGGTTTGAAAAACTGTTTTTT.

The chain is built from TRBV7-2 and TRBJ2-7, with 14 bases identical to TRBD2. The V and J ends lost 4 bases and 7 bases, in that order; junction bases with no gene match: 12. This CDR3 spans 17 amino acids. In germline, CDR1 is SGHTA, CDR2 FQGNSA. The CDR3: CASSSPGGLAGAGEQYF. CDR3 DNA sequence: TGTGCCAGCAGCTCCCCCGGGGGACTAGCGGGGGCGGGGGAGCAGTACTTC.

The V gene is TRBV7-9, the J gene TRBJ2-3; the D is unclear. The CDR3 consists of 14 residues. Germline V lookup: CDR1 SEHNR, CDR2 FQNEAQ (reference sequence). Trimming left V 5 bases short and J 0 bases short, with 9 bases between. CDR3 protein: CASSPTTSTDTQYF. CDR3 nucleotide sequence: TGTGCCAGCAGCCCGACAACTAGCACAGATACGCAGTATTTT.

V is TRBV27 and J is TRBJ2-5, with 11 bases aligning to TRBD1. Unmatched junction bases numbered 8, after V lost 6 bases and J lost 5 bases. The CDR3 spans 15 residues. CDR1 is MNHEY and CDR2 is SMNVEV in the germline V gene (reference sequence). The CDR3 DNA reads TGTGCCAGCAGATCCGGACAGGGGGCAGGGGAGACCCAGTACTTC. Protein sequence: CASRSGQGAGETQYF.

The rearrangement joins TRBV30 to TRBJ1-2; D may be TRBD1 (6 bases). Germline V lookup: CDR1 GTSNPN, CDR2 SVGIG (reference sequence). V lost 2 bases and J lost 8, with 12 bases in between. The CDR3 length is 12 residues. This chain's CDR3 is CAWSPGDGGYTF. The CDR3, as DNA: TGTGCCTGGAGTCCAGGGGATGGGGGCTACACCTTC.

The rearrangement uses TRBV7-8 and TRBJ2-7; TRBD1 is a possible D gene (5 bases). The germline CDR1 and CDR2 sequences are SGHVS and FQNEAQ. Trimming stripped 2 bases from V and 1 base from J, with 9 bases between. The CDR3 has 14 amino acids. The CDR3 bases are TGTGCCAGCAGCTTATCGCAGGGATCCTACGAGCAGTACTTC. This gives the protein CASSLSQGSYEQYF.

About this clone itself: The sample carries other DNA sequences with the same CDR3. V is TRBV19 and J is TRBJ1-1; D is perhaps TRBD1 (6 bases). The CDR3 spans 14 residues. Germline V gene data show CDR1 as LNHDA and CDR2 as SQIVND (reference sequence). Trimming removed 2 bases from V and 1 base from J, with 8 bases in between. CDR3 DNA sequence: TGTGCCAGTAGTATAAGGGACAAGAACACTGAAGCTTTCTTT. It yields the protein CASSIRDKNTEAFF. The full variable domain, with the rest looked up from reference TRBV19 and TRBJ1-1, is DGGITQSPKYLFRKEGQNVTLSCEQNLNHDAMYWYRQDPGQGLRLIYYSQIVNDFQKGDIAEGYSVSREKKESFPLTVTSAQKNPTAFYLCASSIRDKNTEAFFGQGTRLTVV.

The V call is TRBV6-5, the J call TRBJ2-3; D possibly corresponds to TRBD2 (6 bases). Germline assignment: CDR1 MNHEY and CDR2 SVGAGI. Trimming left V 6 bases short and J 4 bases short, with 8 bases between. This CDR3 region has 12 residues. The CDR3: CASRWDSDTQYF. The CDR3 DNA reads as TGTGCCAGCAGATGGGACTCAGATACGCAGTATTTT.

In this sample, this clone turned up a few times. CDR3 amino acids: CASSIGGVGLAGGETQYF. The CDR3 DNA reads TGTGCCAGTAGTATAGGAGGGGTAGGGCTAGCGGGAGGAGAGACCCAGTACTTC. The rearrangement uses TRBV19 and TRBJ2-5; 11 bases match TRBD2. V lost 1 base to trimming and J lost 4 bases; unmatched junction nucleotides: 11. The CDR3 totals 18 residues. Germline V gene data show CDR1 as LNHDA and CDR2 as SQIVND (reference sequence).

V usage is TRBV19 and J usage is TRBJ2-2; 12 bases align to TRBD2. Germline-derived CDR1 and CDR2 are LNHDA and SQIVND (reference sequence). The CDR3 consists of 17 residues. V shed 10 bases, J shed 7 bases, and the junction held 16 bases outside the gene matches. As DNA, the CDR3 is TGTGCCACCCATTCCCCTAGCGGGAGGGCAAAGGGCGGGGAGCTGTTTTTT. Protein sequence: CATHSPSGRAKGGELFF.

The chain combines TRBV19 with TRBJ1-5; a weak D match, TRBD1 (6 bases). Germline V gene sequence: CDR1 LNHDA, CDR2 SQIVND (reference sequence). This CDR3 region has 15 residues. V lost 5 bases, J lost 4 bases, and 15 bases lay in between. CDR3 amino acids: CASSPGATGNQPQHF. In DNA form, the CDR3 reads TGTGCCAGTAGTCCTGGGGCGACAGGAAATCAGCCCCAGCATTTT. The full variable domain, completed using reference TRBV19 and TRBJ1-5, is DGGITQSPKYLFRKEGQNVTLSCEQNLNHDAMYWYRQDPGQGLRLIYYSQIVNDFQKGDIAEGYSVSREKKESFPLTVTSAQKNPTAFYLCASSPGATGNQPQHFGDGTRLSIL.

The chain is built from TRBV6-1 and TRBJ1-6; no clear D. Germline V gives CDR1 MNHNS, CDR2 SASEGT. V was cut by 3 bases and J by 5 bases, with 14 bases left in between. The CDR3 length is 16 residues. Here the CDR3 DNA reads TGTGCCAGCAGTGACCAGTCAGTATTGAATAATTCACCCCTCCACTTT. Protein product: CASSDQSVLNNSPLHF.

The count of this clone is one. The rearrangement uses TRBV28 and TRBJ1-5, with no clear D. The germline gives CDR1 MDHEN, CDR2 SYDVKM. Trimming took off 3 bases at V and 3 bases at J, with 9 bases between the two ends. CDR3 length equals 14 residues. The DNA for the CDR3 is TGTGCCAGCAGTTTGTTACAAAACAATCAGCCCCAGCATTTT. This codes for CASSLLQNNQPQHF. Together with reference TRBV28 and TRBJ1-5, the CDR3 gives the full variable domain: DVKVTQSSRYLVKRTGEKVFLECVQDMDHENMFWYRQDPGLGLRLIYFSYDVKMKEKGDIPEGYSVSREKKERFSLILESASTNQTSMYLCASSLLQNNQPQHFGDGTRLSIL.

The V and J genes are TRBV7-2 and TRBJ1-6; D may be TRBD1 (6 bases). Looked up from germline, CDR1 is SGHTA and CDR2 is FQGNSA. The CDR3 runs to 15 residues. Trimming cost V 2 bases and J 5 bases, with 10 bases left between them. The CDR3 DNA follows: TGTGCCAGCAGCTTAAGGACAGTTGATAATTCACCCCTCCACTTT. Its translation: CASSLRTVDNSPLHF. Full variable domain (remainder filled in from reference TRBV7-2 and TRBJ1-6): GAGVSQSPSNKVTEKGKDVELRCDPISGHTALYWYRQSLGQGLEFLIYFQGNSAPDKSGLPSDRFSAERTGGSVSTLTIQRTQQEDSAVYLCASSLRTVDNSPLHFGNGTRLTVT.

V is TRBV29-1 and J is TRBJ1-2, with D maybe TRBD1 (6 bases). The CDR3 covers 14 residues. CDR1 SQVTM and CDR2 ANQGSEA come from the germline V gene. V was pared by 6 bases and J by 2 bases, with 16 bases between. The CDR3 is CSVPQQGWNYGYTF. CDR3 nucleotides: TGCAGCGTGCCCCAACAGGGTTGGAACTATGGCTACACCTTC.

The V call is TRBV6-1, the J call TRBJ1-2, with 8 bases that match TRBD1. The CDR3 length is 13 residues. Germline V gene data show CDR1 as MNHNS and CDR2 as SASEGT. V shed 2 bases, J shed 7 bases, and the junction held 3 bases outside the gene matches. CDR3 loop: CASSEQDRVGYTF. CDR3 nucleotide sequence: TGTGCCAGCAGTGAACAGGACAGGGTTGGCTACACCTTC.

As DNA, the CDR3 is TGTGCCAGCAGCTCAAATTACGAGCAGTACTTC. Translation: CASSSNYEQYF. The genes are TRBV11-2 and TRBJ2-7; D gene uncertain. This CDR3 region has 11 residues. Per germline, CDR1 SGHAT and CDR2 FQNNGV. With 4 bases removed from V and 4 bases from J, the gap between germline ends came to 5 bases.

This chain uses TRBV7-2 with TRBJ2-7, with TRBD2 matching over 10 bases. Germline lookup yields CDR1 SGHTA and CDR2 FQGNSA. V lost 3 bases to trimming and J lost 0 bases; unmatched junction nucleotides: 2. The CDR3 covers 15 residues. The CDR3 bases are TGTGCCAGCAGCTTTAGCGGGAGGAGCTCCTACGAGCAGTACTTC. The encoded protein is CASSFSGRSSYEQYF. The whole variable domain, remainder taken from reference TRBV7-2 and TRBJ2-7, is GAGVSQSPSNKVTEKGKDVELRCDPISGHTALYWYRQSLGQGLEFLIYFQGNSAPDKSGLPSDRFSAERTGGSVSTLTIQRTQQEDSAVYLCASSFSGRSSYEQYFGPGTRLTVT.

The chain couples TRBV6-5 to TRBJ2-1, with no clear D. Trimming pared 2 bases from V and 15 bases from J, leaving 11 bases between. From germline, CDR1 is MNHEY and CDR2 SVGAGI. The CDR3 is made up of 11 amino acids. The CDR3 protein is CASSYPPSTFF. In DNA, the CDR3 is TGTGCCAGCAGTTACCCCCCTTCTACGTTCTTC.

CDR3 residues: CASSLGGSVYGYTF. DNA of the CDR3: TGTGCCAGCAGCTTAGGGGGCTCTGTCTATGGCTACACCTTC. The V gene is TRBV7-2, the J gene TRBJ1-2, with D perhaps matching TRBD1 (5 bases). V lost 1 base and J lost 4, with 10 bases in between. The CDR3 spans 14 residues. CDR1 is SGHTA, CDR2 FQGNSA, per germline.

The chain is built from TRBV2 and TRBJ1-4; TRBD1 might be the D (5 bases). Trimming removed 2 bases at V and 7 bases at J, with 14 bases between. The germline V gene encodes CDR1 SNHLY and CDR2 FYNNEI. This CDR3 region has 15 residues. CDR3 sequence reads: CASSEILGGSEKLFF. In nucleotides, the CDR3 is TGTGCCAGCAGTGAAATTCTGGGGGGGTCTGAAAAACTGTTTTTT.

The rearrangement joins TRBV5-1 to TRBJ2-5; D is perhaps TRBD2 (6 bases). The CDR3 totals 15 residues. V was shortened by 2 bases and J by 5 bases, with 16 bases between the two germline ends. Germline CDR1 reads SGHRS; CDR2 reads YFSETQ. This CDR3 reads CASSLDGRGEETQYF. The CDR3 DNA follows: TGCGCCAGCAGCTTAGACGGGAGAGGGGAGGAGACCCAGTACTTC.

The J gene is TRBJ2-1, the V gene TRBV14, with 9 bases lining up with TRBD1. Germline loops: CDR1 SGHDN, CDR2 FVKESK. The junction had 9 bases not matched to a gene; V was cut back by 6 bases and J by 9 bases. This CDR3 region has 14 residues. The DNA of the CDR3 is TGTGCCAGCAGTCAAATTACAGGGGGCGGTGAGCAGTTCTTC. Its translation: CASSQITGGGEQFF.

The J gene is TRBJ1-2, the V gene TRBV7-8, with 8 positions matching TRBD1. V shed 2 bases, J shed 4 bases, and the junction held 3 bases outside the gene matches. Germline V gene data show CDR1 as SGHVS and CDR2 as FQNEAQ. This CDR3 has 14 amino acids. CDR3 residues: CASSLRQGAYGYTF. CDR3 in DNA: TGTGCCAGCAGCTTAAGGCAGGGGGCCTATGGCTACACCTTC.

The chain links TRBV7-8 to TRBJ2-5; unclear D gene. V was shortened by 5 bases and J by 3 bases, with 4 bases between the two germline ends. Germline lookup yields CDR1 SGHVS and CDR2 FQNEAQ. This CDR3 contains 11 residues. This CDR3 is CASSAEETQYF. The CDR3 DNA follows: TGTGCCAGCAGCGCAGAAGAGACCCAGTACTTC.

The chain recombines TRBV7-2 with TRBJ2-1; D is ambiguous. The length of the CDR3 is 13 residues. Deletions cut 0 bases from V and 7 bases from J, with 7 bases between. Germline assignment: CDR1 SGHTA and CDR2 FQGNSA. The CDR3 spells CASSLAWLNEQFF. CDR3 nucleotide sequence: TGTGCCAGCAGCTTAGCGTGGCTTAATGAGCAGTTCTTC. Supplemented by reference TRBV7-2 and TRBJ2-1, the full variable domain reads GAGVSQSPSNKVTEKGKDVELRCDPISGHTALYWYRQSLGQGLEFLIYFQGNSAPDKSGLPSDRFSAERTGGSVSTLTIQRTQQEDSAVYLCASSLAWLNEQFFGPGTRLTVL.

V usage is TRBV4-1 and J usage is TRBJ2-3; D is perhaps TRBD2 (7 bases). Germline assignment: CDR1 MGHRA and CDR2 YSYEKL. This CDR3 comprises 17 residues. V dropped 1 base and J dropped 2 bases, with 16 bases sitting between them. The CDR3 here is CASSQVGTGGPTDTQYF. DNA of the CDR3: TGCGCCAGCAGCCAAGTCGGAACGGGGGGCCCCACAGATACGCAGTATTTT.

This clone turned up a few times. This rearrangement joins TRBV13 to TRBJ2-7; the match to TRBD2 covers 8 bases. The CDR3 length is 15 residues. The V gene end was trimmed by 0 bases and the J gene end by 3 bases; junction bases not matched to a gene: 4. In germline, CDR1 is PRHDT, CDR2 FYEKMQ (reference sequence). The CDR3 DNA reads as TGTGCCAGCAGCTTAGGTAGCGGGACTAACTACGAGCAGTACTTC. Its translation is CASSLGSGTNYEQYF.

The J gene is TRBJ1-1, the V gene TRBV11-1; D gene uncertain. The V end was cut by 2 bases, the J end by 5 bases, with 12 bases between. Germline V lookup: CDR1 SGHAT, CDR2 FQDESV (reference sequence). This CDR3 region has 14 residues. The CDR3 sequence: CASSLFAGRTEAFF. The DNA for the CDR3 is TGTGCCAGCAGCTTATTTGCGGGAAGAACTGAAGCTTTCTTT.

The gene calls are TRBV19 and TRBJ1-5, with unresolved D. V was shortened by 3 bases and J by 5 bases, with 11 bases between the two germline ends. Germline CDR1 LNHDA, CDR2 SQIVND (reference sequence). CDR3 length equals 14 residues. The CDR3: CASSMGGGDQPQHF. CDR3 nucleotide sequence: TGTGCCAGTAGTATGGGAGGAGGAGATCAGCCCCAGCATTTT.

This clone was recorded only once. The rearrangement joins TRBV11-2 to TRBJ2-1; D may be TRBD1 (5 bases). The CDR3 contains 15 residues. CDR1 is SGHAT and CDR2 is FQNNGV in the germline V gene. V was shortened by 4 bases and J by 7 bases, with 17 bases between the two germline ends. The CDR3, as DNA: TGTGCCAGCAGCTCGGCCTCCAACAGGATGAATGAGCAGTTCTTC. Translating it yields CASSSASNRMNEQFF.